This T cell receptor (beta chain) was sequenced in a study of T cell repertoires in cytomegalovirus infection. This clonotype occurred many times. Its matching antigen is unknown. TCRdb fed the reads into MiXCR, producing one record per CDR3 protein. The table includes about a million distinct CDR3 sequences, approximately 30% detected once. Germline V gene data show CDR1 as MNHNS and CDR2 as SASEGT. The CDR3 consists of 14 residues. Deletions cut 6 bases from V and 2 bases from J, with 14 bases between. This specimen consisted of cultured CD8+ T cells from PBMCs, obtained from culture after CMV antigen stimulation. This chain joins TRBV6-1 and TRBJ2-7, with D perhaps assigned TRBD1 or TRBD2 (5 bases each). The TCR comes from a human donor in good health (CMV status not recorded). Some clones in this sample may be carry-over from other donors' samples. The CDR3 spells CASSNRDRTYEQYV. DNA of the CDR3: TGTGCCAGCAGCAACCGGGACCGGACCTACGAGCAGTACGTC.